These 26 T cell receptor beta chains share one sample of origin, sequenced in a study of T-cell reconstitution after alpha-beta-depleted transplantation in children. Library preparation (for TCRbeta) was performed with unique molecular identifiers. TCRdb reprocessed the PCR reads with MiXCR, giving one entry per CDR3 protein. The sample records about a million distinct CDR3 sequences, 25% to 35% being singletons. The specimen was PBMCs, mostly from graft donor cells, collected 360 days after TCRalphabeta/CD19-depleted stem cell transplant. The receptors stem from a boy under two years old who had a stem cell transplant for SCID, so the T cells may come from the graft donor.

This clonotype was counted a few times. This sequence joins TRBV12-3 or TRBV12-4 and TRBJ1-6; no clear D gene. V lost 2 bases and J lost 6, with 17 bases in between. The CDR3 sequence is 17 residues long. The CDR3 DNA reads as TGTGCCAGCAGTTTACCTGTTGGCCCCGGGGTTAATTCACCCCTCCACTTT. Protein sequence: CASSLPVGPGVNSPLHF.

This clonotype has a handful of counts. The rearrangement joins TRBV5-1 to TRBJ2-2; D remains unclear. The length of the CDR3 is 13 residues. Trimming shortened V by 5 bases and J by 4 bases, and 9 bases separated the two germline ends. Germline CDR1 is SGHRS and CDR2 is YFSETQ. The CDR3 protein is CASRTPGTGELFF. The CDR3 coding sequence is TGCGCCAGCAGAACACCGGGCACCGGGGAGCTGTTTTTT.

This clonotype was seen only a few times. The rearrangement uses TRBV4-3 and TRBJ1-3; no reliable D call. V was pared by 1 base and J by 0 bases, with 13 bases between. The CDR3 is made up of 17 amino acids. Germline V gene data show CDR1 as LGHNA and CDR2 as YSLEER. The chain's CDR3 is CASSQVWRRTSGNTIYF. The CDR3 DNA sequence: TGCGCCAGCAGCCAAGTGTGGCGCCGAACCTCTGGAAACACCATATATTTT.

This clonotype occurred once. The chain has TRBV6-1 and TRBJ1-2; D is uncertain. Looked up from germline, CDR1 is MNHNS and CDR2 is SASEGT. The CDR3 spans 14 residues. Trimming removed 6 bases from V and 8 bases from J, with 19 bases in between. CDR3 DNA: TGTGCCAGCAGCCTAGACGGACCTAACCGGGGCTACACCTTC. It codes for CASSLDGPNRGYTF.

This clonotype was seen only a few times. The CDR3 sequence is CASSYSGQGLSYEQYF. The DNA of the CDR3 is TGTGCCAGCAGTTACTCCGGACAGGGCCTCTCCTACGAGCAGTACTTC. The chain carries TRBV6-2 or TRBV6-3 and TRBJ2-7, with 8 bases lining up with TRBD1. Losses at the gene ends were 0 bases for V and 0 bases for J; bases not matched to a gene: 4. CDR1 is MNHEY and CDR2 is SVGEGT in the germline V gene. The CDR3 covers 16 residues.

This clonotype was seen only a few times. The V call is TRBV6-1, the J call TRBJ2-5; a possible D gene is TRBD2 (7 bases). This CDR3 region has 18 residues. Per germline, CDR1 MNHNS and CDR2 SASEGT. The V and J ends lost 8 bases and 4 bases respectively, with 29 bases between them. Here the CDR3 DNA reads TGTGCCAGCCGGGGGGCTGAGAGGGATTGGGGAGGCCGAGAGACCCAGTACTTC. The encoded protein is CASRGAERDWGGRETQYF.

This clonotype was observed many times. The V and J genes are TRBV6-2 or TRBV6-3 and TRBJ2-1; TRBD2 matches at 7 bases. This CDR3 contains 16 residues. The V gene's germline CDR1 is MNHEY and CDR2 SVGEGT. V shed 0 bases, J shed 4 bases, and the junction held 6 bases outside the gene matches. The CDR3 DNA sequence: TGTGCCAGCAGTTACTCGGGGGGACTAAAATACAATGAGCAGTTCTTC. This gives the protein CASSYSGGLKYNEQFF.

The chain is built from TRBV10-3 and TRBJ1-2, with D perhaps TRBD1 (6 bases). Germline-derived CDR1 and CDR2 are ENHRY and SYGVKD. V was cut by 7 bases and J by 4 bases, with 13 bases left in between. This CDR3 is 13 amino acids long. CDR3 protein: CAITGDIGYGYTF. In nucleotides, the CDR3 is TGTGCCATCACCGGGGACATTGGCTATGGCTACACCTTC.

The chain joins TRBV29-1 to TRBJ2-7; 13 bases are shared with TRBD2. Germline V gene lookup returns CDR1 SQVTM and CDR2 ANQGSEA. The CDR3 loop spans 18 amino acids. V dropped 4 bases and J dropped 2; count of bases not matched to a gene: 14. CDR3 sequence (DNA): TGCAGCGTTGGGGGCGCGGTGGGACTAGCGGGGTCTCCCTACGAGCAGTACTTC. Translation gives CSVGGAVGLAGSPYEQYF.

This chain connects TRBV28 to TRBJ2-5; D is ambiguous. The V end was cut by 6 bases, the J end by 3 bases, with 17 bases between. Germline assignment: CDR1 MDHEN and CDR2 SYDVKM. The CDR3 runs to 15 residues. As DNA, the CDR3 is TGTGCCAGCAGCCTATATGGGGATGCAAAAGAGACCCAGTACTTC. It yields the protein CASSLYGDAKETQYF. The variable domain in full, with the rest retrieved from reference TRBV28 and TRBJ2-5, is DVKVTQSSRYLVKRTGEKVFLECVQDMDHENMFWYRQDPGLGLRLIYFSYDVKMKEKGDIPEGYSVSREKKERFSLILESASTNQTSMYLCASSLYGDAKETQYFGPGTRLLVL.

This clonotype was recorded a few times. The V and J genes are TRBV28 and TRBJ2-1; 7 nucleotides match TRBD1. The CDR3 totals 13 residues. Germline assignment: CDR1 MDHEN and CDR2 SYDVKM. The V segment lost 5 bases and the J segment 5 bases; nucleotides outside the gene matches: 3. CDR3 in DNA: TGTGCCAGCAGTGGGACAGTACACAATGAGCAGTTCTTC. Translation gives CASSGTVHNEQFF.

The chain is built from TRBV12-3 or TRBV12-4 and TRBJ2-3; D remains ambiguous. Trimming removed 8 bases at V and 1 base at J, with 13 bases between. The length of the CDR3 is 14 residues. The CDR3 DNA follows: TGTGCCAGCCTCTCTTACGGTGGCACAGATACGCAGTATTTT. It codes for CASLSYGGTDTQYF.

In this sample, this clonotype turned up once. The V and J genes are TRBV6-2 or TRBV6-3 and TRBJ1-5, with a weak D call TRBD1 (6 bases). The V and J ends lost 6 bases and 1 base respectively, with 22 bases between them. Germline lookup yields CDR1 MNHEY and CDR2 SVGEGT. The CDR3 is 18 residues long. The CDR3: CASSRDIQGRGSNQPQHF. In nucleotides, the CDR3 is TGTGCCAGCAGCCGGGACATCCAAGGGCGAGGGAGCAATCAGCCCCAGCATTTT.

In this sample, this clonotype turned up a few times. The chain is built from TRBV12-3 or TRBV12-4 and TRBJ2-2; weak D call: TRBD2 (6 bases). This CDR3 has 15 residues. Between the trimmed V and J ends, which lost 2 bases and 6 bases, there was a span of 13 bases. The CDR3 loop reads CASSLPGERAGELFF. CDR3 coding DNA: TGTGCCAGCAGTTTACCGGGGGAACGGGCCGGGGAGCTGTTTTTT.

This clonotype was seen only a few times. The chain recombines TRBV7-2 with TRBJ1-1, with 7 positions matching TRBD1. Trimming removed 3 bases from V and 3 bases from J; junction bases left unmatched: 7. This CDR3 region has 15 residues. CDR1 and CDR2 (germline): SGHTA, FQGNSA. The chain's CDR3 is CASSLPHRGDTEAFF. In DNA form, the CDR3 reads TGTGCCAGCAGCTTGCCTCACAGGGGCGACACTGAAGCTTTCTTT.

The gene calls are TRBV15 and TRBJ2-7; the D gene is possibly TRBD2 (5 bases). Germline assignment: CDR1 LNHNV and CDR2 YYDKDF (reference sequence). V shed 0 bases and J shed 4 bases, with 13 bases lying between them. The CDR3 consists of 15 residues. CDR3 amino acids: CATSRDPGKGYEQYF. The CDR3 region has the DNA TGTGCCACCAGCAGAGATCCGGGAAAGGGTTACGAGCAGTACTTC.

The J gene is TRBJ2-7, the V gene TRBV2; no reliable D call. Germline V gives CDR1 SNHLY, CDR2 FYNNEI. The CDR3 loop spans 16 amino acids. The V gene lost 7 bases and the J gene lost 0 bases, with 19 bases spanning the gap. The CDR3 loop reads CASTLVVGAGSYEQYF. CDR3 DNA sequence: TGTGCCAGCACCCTCGTGGTCGGCGCCGGCTCCTACGAGCAGTACTTC.

This clonotype has just a few counts. The rearrangement links TRBV19 to TRBJ1-6; the D is unclear. This CDR3 spans 11 amino acids. CDR1 and CDR2 from the germline V gene are LNHDA and SQIVND (reference sequence). V was shortened by 11 bases and J by 8 bases, with 10 bases between the two germline ends. This CDR3 is CASGWDSPLHF. The DNA of the CDR3 is TGTGCCTCCGGATGGGATTCACCCCTCCACTTT. The full variable domain, its missing parts supplied by reference TRBV19 and TRBJ1-6, is DGGITQSPKYLFRKEGQNVTLSCEQNLNHDAMYWYRQDPGQGLRLIYYSQIVNDFQKGDIAEGYSVSREKKESFPLTVTSAQKNPTAFYLCASGWDSPLHFGNGTRLTVT.

This chain joins TRBV20-1 and TRBJ2-1; the D is unclear. The V gene's germline CDR1 is DFQATT and CDR2 SNEGSKA (reference sequence). The CDR3 runs to 15 residues. The V and J ends lost 0 bases and 0 bases respectively, with 9 bases between them. The CDR3 protein is CSARDPASSYNEQFF. CDR3 bases: TGCAGTGCTAGAGATCCTGCGAGCTCCTACAATGAGCAGTTCTTC.

The table lists this clonotype with a few counts. V and J are TRBV29-1 and TRBJ2-3; possibly TRBD1 or TRBD2 for D (5 bases each). The CDR3 is 13 amino acids. V lost 5 bases to trimming and J lost 5 bases, with 14 bases between them. Germline V gene lookup returns CDR1 SQVTM and CDR2 ANQGSEA. The CDR3 DNA is TGCAGCGTTAAACGAGGGGTGCTAGATACGCAGTATTTT. Protein sequence: CSVKRGVLDTQYF.

The genes are TRBV10-3 and TRBJ2-3, with TRBD1 as a possible D gene (6 bases). Germline CDR1 and CDR2: ENHRY and SYGVKD. V was clipped by 8 bases and J by 5 bases, with 20 bases between them. The CDR3 has 15 amino acids. The CDR3 loop reads CAIVKGETEGDTQYF. The CDR3 region has the DNA TGTGCCATCGTGAAGGGGGAGACAGAAGGAGATACGCAGTATTTT.

The genes are TRBV7-8 and TRBJ1-5; a weak D match, TRBD1 (5 bases). This CDR3 spans 13 amino acids. The V gene lost 0 bases and the J gene lost 11 bases, with 11 bases spanning the gap. Germline V gives CDR1 SGHVS, CDR2 FQNEAQ. CDR3: CASSLALGGSQHF. For the CDR3, the DNA is TGTGCCAGCAGCTTAGCCCTTGGGGGGTCCCAGCATTTT.

This clonotype appeared a few times. This sequence joins TRBV5-1 and TRBJ2-7, with D perhaps being TRBD1 or TRBD2 (5 bases each). The germline V gene encodes CDR1 SGHRS and CDR2 YFSETQ. The CDR3 is 15 amino acids. Deletions cut 0 bases from V and 0 bases from J, with 10 bases between. CDR3 sequence: CASSLANGGSYEQYF. CDR3 nucleotides: TGCGCCAGCAGCTTGGCCAATGGGGGCTCCTACGAGCAGTACTTC. Full variable domain (remainder filled in from reference TRBV5-1 and TRBJ2-7): KAGVTQTPRYLIKTRGQQVTLSCSPISGHRSVSWYQQTPGQGLQFLFEYFSETQRNKGNFPGRFSGRQFSNSRSEMNVSTLELGDSALYLCASSLANGGSYEQYFGPGTRLTVT.

The CDR3 sequence is CSVEGVMAEAFF. CDR3 nucleotide sequence: TGCAGCGTTGAGGGGGTTATGGCTGAAGCTTTCTTT. The chain is built from TRBV29-1 and TRBJ1-1, with a possible D match to TRBD1 (5 bases). The V and J ends lost 3 bases and 6 bases respectively, with 11 bases between them. The CDR3 is 12 residues long. Germline V gene data show CDR1 as SQVTM and CDR2 as ANQGSEA.

J is TRBJ2-5 and V is TRBV28, with D perhaps matching TRBD1 (5 bases). Deletions cut 2 bases from V and 1 base from J, with 11 bases between. This CDR3 region has 15 residues. CDR1 and CDR2 from the germline V gene are MDHEN and SYDVKM. The CDR3 bases are TGTGCCAGCAGTTTAATGGGGCCCCTCCAAGAGACCCAGTACTTC. Translating gives CASSLMGPLQETQYF. Full variable domain (remainder filled in from reference TRBV28 and TRBJ2-5): DVKVTQSSRYLVKRTGEKVFLECVQDMDHENMFWYRQDPGLGLRLIYFSYDVKMKEKGDIPEGYSVSREKKERFSLILESASTNQTSMYLCASSLMGPLQETQYFGPGTRLLVL.

The gene calls are TRBV15 and TRBJ2-2; D tentatively fits TRBD1 or TRBD2 (6 bases each). The CDR3 extends over 17 amino acids. Germline assignment: CDR1 LNHNV and CDR2 YYDKDF (reference sequence). The V gene lost 0 bases and the J gene lost 1 base, with 12 bases spanning the gap. CDR3 DNA: TGTGCCACCAGCAGAGACGGGGGCCCCAGGAACACCGGGGAGCTGTTTTTT. Translation gives CATSRDGGPRNTGELFF.